The subject of this entry is one TCR beta chain. Germline CDR1 is MRHNA and CDR2 is SNTAGT. Trimming left V 6 bases short and J 1 base short, with 15 bases between. CDR3 length: 15 residues. The record originates from a study of blood T cell repertoires in COVID-19. About the study: Material from acute and convalescent COVID-19 was sourced from the United States, Italy and Spain. T cells, B-cell-depleted T cells, or PBMCs provided the cDNA or gDNA that served as material.

Only in-frame clones appear in the TCRdb table, and some are missing; sequencing was by immunoSEQ multiplex PCR. The sample has roughly 150,000 clones; around 87% are singletons. The sequence came from a woman aged 55-75 years with active COVID-19. The sample comprised peripheral blood. V usage is TRBV6-4 and J usage is TRBJ1-1; D remains ambiguous. The CDR3 nucleotides are TGTGCCAGCAGCGAGAGGGCGGCAGCGAACACTGAAGCTTTCTTT. Its protein is CASSERAAANTEAFF.